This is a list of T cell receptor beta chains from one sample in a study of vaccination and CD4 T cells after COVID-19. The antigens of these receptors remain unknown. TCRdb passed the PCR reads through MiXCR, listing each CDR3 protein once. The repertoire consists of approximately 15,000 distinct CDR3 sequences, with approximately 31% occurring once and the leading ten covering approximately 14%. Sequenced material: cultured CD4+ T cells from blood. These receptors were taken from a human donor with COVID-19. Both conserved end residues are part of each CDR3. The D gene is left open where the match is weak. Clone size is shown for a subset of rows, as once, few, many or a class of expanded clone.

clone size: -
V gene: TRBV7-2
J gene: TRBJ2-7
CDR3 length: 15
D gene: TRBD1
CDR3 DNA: TGTGCCAGCGAGACGGGACAGGGGAAAAGGTACGAGCAGTACTTC
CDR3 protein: CASETGQGKRYEQYF

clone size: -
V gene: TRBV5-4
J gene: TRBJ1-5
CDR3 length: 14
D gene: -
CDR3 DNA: TGTGCCAGCAGCCGGCAGGGGAGCAATCAGCCCCAGCATTTT
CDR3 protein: CASSRQGSNQPQHF

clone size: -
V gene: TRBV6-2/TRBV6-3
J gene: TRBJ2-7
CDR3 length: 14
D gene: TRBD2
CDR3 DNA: TGTGCCAGCACCTACCGGGCGGGAGCCTACGAGCAGTACTTC
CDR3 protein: CASTYRAGAYEQYF

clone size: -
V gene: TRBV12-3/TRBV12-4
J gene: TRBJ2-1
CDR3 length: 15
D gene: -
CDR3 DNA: TGTGCCAGCAGTTTTGAGGGGGTGACCTACAATGAGCAGTTCTTC
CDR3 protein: CASSFEGVTYNEQFF

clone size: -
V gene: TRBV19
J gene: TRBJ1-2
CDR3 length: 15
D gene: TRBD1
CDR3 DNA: TGTGCCAGTGGTATTTCAGGACAGGAATACTATGGCTACACCTTC
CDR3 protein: CASGISGQEYYGYTF

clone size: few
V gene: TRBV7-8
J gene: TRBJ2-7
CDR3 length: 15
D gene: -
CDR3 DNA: TGTGCCAGCAGCTATCCGGACTGGAGCTCCTACGAGCAGTACTTC
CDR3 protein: CASSYPDWSSYEQYF

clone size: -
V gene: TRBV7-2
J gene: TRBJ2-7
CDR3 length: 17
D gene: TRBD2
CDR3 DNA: TGTGCCAGCAGCCCCCAAATGACTAGCGGGGGGGCCCACGAGCAGTACTTC
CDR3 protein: CASSPQMTSGGAHEQYF

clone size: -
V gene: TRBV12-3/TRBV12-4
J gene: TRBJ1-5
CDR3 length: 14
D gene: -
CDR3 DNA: TGTGCCAGCAGTTTCGGCAGGGTAAATCAGCCCCAGCATTTT
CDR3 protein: CASSFGRVNQPQHF

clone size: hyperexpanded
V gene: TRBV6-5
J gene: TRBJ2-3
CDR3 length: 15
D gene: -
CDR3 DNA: TGTGCCAGCAGTTACTCAACCGCTTGGTGGGGGACGCAGTATTTT
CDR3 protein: CASSYSTAWWGTQYF

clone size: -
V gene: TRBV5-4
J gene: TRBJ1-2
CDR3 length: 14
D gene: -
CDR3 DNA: TGTGCCAGCAGCTTGGATGGCAGGGCCTATGGCTACACCTTC
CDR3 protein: CASSLDGRAYGYTF

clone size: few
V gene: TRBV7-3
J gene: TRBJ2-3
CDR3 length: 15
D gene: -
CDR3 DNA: TGTGCCAGCAGCTTAAACGGGGGCCCGGCAGATACGCAGTATTTT
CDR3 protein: CASSLNGGPADTQYF

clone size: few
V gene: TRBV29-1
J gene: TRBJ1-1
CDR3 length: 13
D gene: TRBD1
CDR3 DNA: TGCAGCGCAACCGGACAGGGGAACACTGAAGCTTTCTTT
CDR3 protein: CSATGQGNTEAFF

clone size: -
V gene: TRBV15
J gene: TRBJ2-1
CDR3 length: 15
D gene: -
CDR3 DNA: TGTGCCACGGGGCATGGGGGGCCCTCCTACAATGAGCAGTTCTTC
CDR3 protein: CATGHGGPSYNEQFF

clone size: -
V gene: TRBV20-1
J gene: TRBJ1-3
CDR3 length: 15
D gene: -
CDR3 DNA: TGCAGTGCTAGAGAACAGGGTAGATATGGAAACACCATATATTTT
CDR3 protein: CSAREQGRYGNTIYF

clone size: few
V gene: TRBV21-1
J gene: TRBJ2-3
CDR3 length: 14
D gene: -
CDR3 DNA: TGTGCCAGCAGCAAAGCTTCCCGGGCAGATACGCAGTATTTT
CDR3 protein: CASSKASRADTQYF

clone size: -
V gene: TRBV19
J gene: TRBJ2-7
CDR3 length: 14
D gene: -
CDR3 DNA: TGTGCCAGTAGTATAGACCGGGGGAACTACGAGCAGTACTTC
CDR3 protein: CASSIDRGNYEQYF

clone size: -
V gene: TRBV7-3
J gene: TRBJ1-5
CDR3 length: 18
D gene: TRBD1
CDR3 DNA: TGTGCCAGCAGCTTACGGATTGGGGCAGGGGGTAGCAATCAGCCCCAGCATTTT
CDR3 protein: CASSLRIGAGGSNQPQHF

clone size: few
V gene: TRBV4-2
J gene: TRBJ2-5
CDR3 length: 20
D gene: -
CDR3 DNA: TGTGCCAGCAGCCAAGAAGCTGGGGGATCTCCTCCTGGGCAACAAGAGACCCAGTACTTC
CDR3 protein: CASSQEAGGSPPGQQETQYF

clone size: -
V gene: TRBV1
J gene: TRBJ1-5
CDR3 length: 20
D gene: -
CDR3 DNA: TGCACCAGCAGCCGCAGATGGCGTAACGTTGGACAGGGGGTTTATCAGCCCCAGCATTTT
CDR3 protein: CTSSRRWRNVGQGVYQPQHF

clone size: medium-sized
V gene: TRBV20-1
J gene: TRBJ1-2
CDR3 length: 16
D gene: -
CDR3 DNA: TGCAGTGCTAGAGATCCTAATGGGGGGCCCGCCTATGGCTACACCTTC
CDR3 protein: CSARDPNGGPAYGYTF

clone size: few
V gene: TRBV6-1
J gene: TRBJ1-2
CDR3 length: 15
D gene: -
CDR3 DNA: TGTGCCAGCAGTCACGGGGGTCGGAACAACTATGGCTACACCTTC
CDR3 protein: CASSHGGRNNYGYTF

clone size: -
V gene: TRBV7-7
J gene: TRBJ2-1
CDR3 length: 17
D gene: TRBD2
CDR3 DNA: TGTGCTAGCAGCTTAATGCCCATGGCTAGCGGGGGCAACGAGCAGTTCTTC
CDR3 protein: CASSLMPMASGGNEQFF

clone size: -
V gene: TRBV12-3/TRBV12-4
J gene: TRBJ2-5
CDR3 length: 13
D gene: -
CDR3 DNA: TGTGCCAGCAGCCGGGGCCAGAAAGAGACCCAGTACTTC
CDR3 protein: CASSRGQKETQYF

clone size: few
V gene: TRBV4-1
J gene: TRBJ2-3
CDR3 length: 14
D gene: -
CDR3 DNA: TGCGCCAGCAGCCAAGCGACAACCTCGGATACGCAGTATTTT
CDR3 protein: CASSQATTSDTQYF